These 22 T cell receptor beta chains share one sample of origin, sequenced in a study of vaccination effects on CD4 cells after COVID-19. No antigen has been identified for these receptors. Some clones are missing from TCRdb's copy, which holds only in-frame ones; the method was immunoSEQ multiplex PCR. Of roughly 50,000 clones listed, over 50% are singletons. It was after approximately 11 days of culture that CD4+ T cells were isolated. Source: CD4+ T cells from PBMCs cultured without peptide, taken before COVID-19 vaccination. The source is a human donor who received a COVID-19 vaccine.

Only a few counts were recorded for this clone. The CDR3 loop reads CASSYSDSGIHTF. The CDR3 DNA reads TGTGCCAGCAGTTACTCGGATTCGGGGATCCACACCTTC. The rearrangement uses TRBV6-6 and TRBJ1-2; no definite D call. The CDR3 contains 13 residues. V was pared by 0 bases and J by 12 bases, with 14 bases between. The germline V gene encodes CDR1 MNHNY and CDR2 SVGAGI (reference sequence).

The J gene is TRBJ2-7, the V gene TRBV6-5; D perhaps matches TRBD2 (6 bases). The CDR3 totals 16 residues. The germline V and J ends were trimmed by 0 bases and 2 bases, with 14 bases remaining between them. Germline-derived CDR1 and CDR2 are MNHEY and SVGAGI. In nucleotides, the CDR3 is TGTGCCAGCAGTTACTCTGGGGCGGGGCTGACCTACGAGCAGTACTTC. This encodes CASSYSGAGLTYEQYF.

This clone was observed a handful of times. The V call is TRBV6-4, the J call TRBJ2-7; TRBD1 matches at 7 bases. Germline CDR1 MRHNA, CDR2 SNTAGT. Unmatched junction bases numbered 5, after V lost 6 bases and J lost 0 bases. There are 14 residues in the CDR3. The CDR3 spells CASSAGTDSYEQYF. The CDR3 coding sequence is TGTGCCAGCAGCGCCGGGACAGACTCCTACGAGCAGTACTTC.

This sequence joins TRBV29-1 and TRBJ2-7; D remains unclear. Per germline, CDR1 SQVTM and CDR2 ANQGSEA. V dropped 2 bases and J dropped 3 bases, with 11 bases sitting between them. The CDR3 is 13 residues long. CDR3 sequence reads: CSVETNKGYEQYF. CDR3 nucleotide sequence: TGCAGCGTTGAAACCAATAAGGGCTACGAGCAGTACTTC.

V gene TRBV19 combines with J gene TRBJ1-1; D call uncertain. Trimming pared 4 bases from V and 3 bases from J, leaving 9 bases between. Germline values: CDR1 LNHDA, CDR2 SQIVND (reference sequence). CDR3 size: 13 residues. The DNA for the CDR3 is TGTGCCAGTAGTAGGGGTAGAGACACTGAAGCTTTCTTT. It encodes CASSRGRDTEAFF.

The chain is built from TRBV28 and TRBJ2-3; TRBD1 is a possible D gene (6 bases). V lost 10 bases to trimming and J lost 2 bases, with 13 bases between them. The CDR3 runs 13 residues. Germline loops: CDR1 MDHEN, CDR2 SYDVKM. CDR3 nucleotide sequence: TGTGCCACCCAAGGGGGACCCACAGATACGCAGTATTTT. Protein sequence: CATQGGPTDTQYF. Variable domain in full (rest from reference TRBV28 and TRBJ2-3): DVKVTQSSRYLVKRTGEKVFLECVQDMDHENMFWYRQDPGLGLRLIYFSYDVKMKEKGDIPEGYSVSREKKERFSLILESASTNQTSMYLCATQGGPTDTQYFGPGTRLTVL.

The genes are TRBV5-5 and TRBJ1-1, with a possible D match to TRBD1 (5 bases). Germline CDR1 is SGHKS and CDR2 is YYEKEE (reference sequence). This CDR3 is built from 13 residues. V dropped 4 bases and J dropped 11 bases, with 18 bases sitting between them. This chain's CDR3 is CASSPSGGISAFF. Here the CDR3 DNA reads TGTGCCAGCAGCCCCAGTGGGGGAATTAGCGCTTTCTTT. Full variable domain (outside the CDR3, taken from reference TRBV5-5 and TRBJ1-1): DAGVTQSPTHLIKTRGQQVTLRCSPISGHKSVSWYQQVLGQGPQFIFQYYEKEERGRGNFPDRFSARQFPNYSSELNVNALLLGDSALYLCASSPSGGISAFFGQGTRLTVV.

The chain uses TRBV7-8 and TRBJ2-7, with a tentative D call TRBD1 (6 bases). Germline CDR1 is SGHVS and CDR2 is FQNEAQ. The germline V and J ends were trimmed by 1 base and 5 bases, with 9 bases remaining between them. CDR3 length: 13 residues. This chain's CDR3 is CASSLDRVNEQYF. CDR3 nucleotide sequence: TGTGCCAGCAGCTTAGACAGGGTAAACGAGCAGTACTTC.

The chain has TRBV7-2 and TRBJ1-1; D remains ambiguous. The V end was cut by 3 bases, the J end by 1 base, with 9 bases between. This CDR3 contains 14 residues. The germline V gene has CDR1 SGHTA and CDR2 FQGNSA. CDR3 loop: CASSFGMGNTEAFF. Written as DNA, the CDR3 is TGTGCCAGCAGCTTCGGCATGGGGAACACTGAAGCTTTCTTT.

This clone has a handful of counts. The rearrangement joins TRBV19 to TRBJ1-2, with 9 nucleotides matching TRBD1. From germline, CDR1 is LNHDA and CDR2 SQIVND (reference sequence). The CDR3 is 19 residues long. V lost 0 bases, J lost 4 bases, and 15 bases stayed unmatched. In DNA form, the CDR3 reads TGTGCCAGTAGTATAGAACGGTGGTTCTCGGGACAGGGTGTCTATGGCTACACCTTC. This codes for CASSIERWFSGQGVYGYTF.

This clone is labeled as medium-sized. The rearrangement links TRBV13 to TRBJ2-2; perhaps TRBD1 as D (5 bases). The CDR3 has 16 residues. Germline loops: CDR1 PRHDT, CDR2 FYEKMQ (reference sequence). The V and J ends lost 2 bases and 5 bases respectively, with 15 bases between them. DNA of the CDR3: TGTGCCAGCAGCTTAAACAGGAACCTAAGAACCGGGGAGCTGTTTTTT. It yields the protein CASSLNRNLRTGELFF.

This chain links TRBV4-3 with TRBJ1-4; weak D call: TRBD1 (6 bases). The CDR3 loop spans 14 amino acids. CDR1 is LGHNA, CDR2 YSLEER, per germline. The V end lost 4 bases, the J end lost 6 bases, and 12 bases lay between the germline ends. CDR3 nucleotide sequence: TGCGCCAGCAGCCGGTGGGGGGGGCATGAAAAACTGTTTTTT. Translated: CASSRWGGHEKLFF.

V and J are TRBV28 and TRBJ1-4; tentatively, D is TRBD1 (6 bases). The germline V and J ends were trimmed by 7 bases and 0 bases, with 15 bases remaining between them. The length of the CDR3 is 16 residues. Germline loops: CDR1 MDHEN, CDR2 SYDVKM. CDR3 amino acids: CASMGAGPATNEKLFF. DNA for the CDR3: TGTGCCAGCATGGGGGCAGGGCCCGCAACTAATGAAAAACTGTTTTTT. Full variable domain (missing parts from reference TRBV28 and TRBJ1-4): DVKVTQSSRYLVKRTGEKVFLECVQDMDHENMFWYRQDPGLGLRLIYFSYDVKMKEKGDIPEGYSVSREKKERFSLILESASTNQTSMYLCASMGAGPATNEKLFFGSGTQLSVL.

The chain combines TRBV19 with TRBJ2-1; D not certain. The CDR3 is 14 amino acids. The germline V gene has CDR1 LNHDA and CDR2 SQIVND (reference sequence). Trimming pared 0 bases from V and 3 bases from J, leaving 6 bases between. CDR3 in DNA: TGTGCCAGTAGTATAGAGGGCAGCTACAATGAGCAGTTCTTC. This sequence encodes CASSIEGSYNEQFF.

The genes are TRBV11-2 and TRBJ1-1; D not certain. The length of the CDR3 is 11 residues. CDR1 SGHAT and CDR2 FQNNGV come from the germline V gene. V shed 3 bases and J shed 7 bases, with 6 bases lying between them. CDR3 bases: TGTGCCAGCAGCTTTAGAGATGAAGCTTTCTTT. It is translated as CASSFRDEAFF.

The chain recombines TRBV5-1 with TRBJ1-1; D is ambiguous. The CDR3 has 15 amino acids. Germline CDR1 SGHRS, CDR2 YFSETQ. Trimming removed 0 bases from V and 1 base from J, with 10 bases in between. CDR3 sequence reads: CASSLVPNKNTEAFF. In nucleotides, the CDR3 is TGCGCCAGCAGCTTGGTCCCGAACAAGAACACTGAAGCTTTCTTT. The full variable domain, with the rest looked up from reference TRBV5-1 and TRBJ1-1, is KAGVTQTPRYLIKTRGQQVTLSCSPISGHRSVSWYQQTPGQGLQFLFEYFSETQRNKGNFPGRFSGRQFSNSRSEMNVSTLELGDSALYLCASSLVPNKNTEAFFGQGTRLTVV.

This clone was found a few times. The chain recombines TRBV30 with TRBJ1-2; D possibly corresponds to TRBD1 (5 bases). The CDR3 spans 12 residues. V was trimmed by 0 bases and J by 8 bases, leaving 10 bases between them. Per the germline V gene, CDR1 is GTSNPN and CDR2 is SVGIG (reference sequence). CDR3 sequence reads: CAWSVFRDGYTF. The CDR3 bases are TGTGCCTGGAGTGTATTCAGGGACGGCTACACCTTC.

The chain is built from TRBV4-2 and TRBJ2-1; D unclear. CDR3 length equals 16 residues. Germline assignment: CDR1 LGHNA and CDR2 YNFKEQ. V gave up 2 bases and J gave up 8 bases, with 19 bases separating them. In DNA, the CDR3 is TGTGCCAGCAGCCAAAGGGTGGATCACCCGGCGGATGAGCAGTTCTTC. Its translation is CASSQRVDHPADEQFF.

This clone was found a few times. J is TRBJ1-2 and V is TRBV28, with D uncertain. The ends were cut back, 6 bases at V and 4 bases at J, with 15 bases in the middle. This CDR3 spans 14 amino acids. In germline, CDR1 is MDHEN, CDR2 SYDVKM. CDR3 region: CASSPTNYRYGYTF. The CDR3 region has the DNA TGTGCCAGCAGCCCGACAAACTACCGCTATGGCTACACCTTC.

The J gene is TRBJ2-1, the V gene TRBV18; the match to TRBD1 covers 10 bases. V lost 6 bases and J lost 4; bases outside the gene matches: 6. CDR1 and CDR2 (germline): KGHSH, LQKENI. This CDR3 has 15 amino acids. The CDR3 DNA is TGTGCCAGCTCCCCCGGGACAGGGGCTTACAATGAGCAGTTCTTC. Translating gives CASSPGTGAYNEQFF. Complete variable domain (other parts from reference TRBV18 and TRBJ2-1): NAGVMQNPRHLVRRRGQEARLRCSPMKGHSHVYWYRQLPEEGLKFMVYLQKENIIDESGMPKERFSAEFPKEGPSILRIQQVVRGDSAAYFCASSPGTGAYNEQFFGPGTRLTVL.

This sequence joins TRBV11-2 and TRBJ1-2; the match to TRBD1 covers 7 bases. This CDR3 is built from 16 residues. CDR1 is SGHAT, CDR2 FQNNGV, per germline. The J segment lost 5 bases and the V segment lost 3 bases, leaving 12 bases of the junction unmatched. The CDR3 nucleotides are TGTGCCAGCAGCTTGGACAGGACCCGTAAAATTTATGGCTACACCTTC. Translated, it gives CASSLDRTRKIYGYTF. Filled out from reference TRBV11-2 and TRBJ1-2, the complete variable domain reads EAGVAQSPRYKIIEKRQSVAFWCNPISGHATLYWYQQILGQGPKLLIQFQNNGVVDDSQLPKDRFSAERLKGVDSTLKIQPAKLEDSAVYLCASSLDRTRKIYGYTFGSGTRLTVV.

The chain has TRBV12-3 or TRBV12-4 and TRBJ1-2, with unresolved D. Trimming removed 10 bases from V and 4 bases from J, with 16 bases in between. The CDR3 totals 13 residues. In DNA form, the CDR3 reads TGTGCCACCCGGGGAGACGGATTCTATGGCTACACCTTC. It encodes CATRGDGFYGYTF.